The sequence of this T cell receptor (beta chain) was determined in a study of blood T cell repertoires in COVID-19. The CDR3 extends over 14 amino acids. The germline V gene encodes CDR1 SNHLY and CDR2 FYNNEI. V lost 3 bases and J 1 base, leaving 9 bases between the germline ends. Authors' methods: For nucleated cells, counts were estimated from reference gene primer amplification. TCRdb's table, derived via immunoSEQ multiplex PCR, lists solely in-frame clones and lacks some. V and J calls and clone size are copied from that table; D and trimming were computed from the DNA. The table has 200,000 to 250,000 clones, 65% to 90% seen once.

The sample taken for sequencing was PBMCs or T cells enriched from blood (not recorded which). The source is a woman aged 45-65 years with acute COVID-19. V usage is TRBV2 and J usage is TRBJ1-1; D is possibly TRBD1 (6 bases). CDR3 nucleotide sequence: TGTGCCAGCAGTGATGACAGGACGAACACTGAAGCTTTCTTT. Its translation: CASSDDRTNTEAFF.